This T cell receptor (beta chain) comes out of a study of cytomegalovirus exposure and HLA in healthy donors. Primers for the PCR totalled 60 Vbeta and 13 Jbeta. Clones were sequenced by immunoSEQ multiplex PCR, and TCRdb holds only the in-frame ones, with some missing. The profile covers some 130,000 clones, with approximately 68% appearing a single time and around 1.6% taken by the ten largest. Germline CDR1 reads SGHRS; CDR2 reads YFSETQ. The CDR3 has 17 residues. The V segment lost 0 bases and the J segment 4 bases; nucleotides outside the gene matches: 5. This receptor was taken from a young man in good health and CMV-seropositive. V gene TRBV5-1 combines with J gene TRBJ2-1; 12 bases map to TRBD2. The material sequenced was PBMCs. The CDR3 sequence is CASSLALAGGRYNEQFF. In DNA, the CDR3 is TGCGCCAGCAGCTTGGCTCTAGCGGGAGGGCGATACAATGAGCAGTTCTTC.